Listed below are T cell receptor beta chains from one sample, sequenced in a study of T cell repertoires in cytomegalovirus infection. MiXCR, applied by TCRdb to the reads, yields one record per CDR3 protein. This repertoire shows approximately 990,000 distinct CDR3 sequences, about 33% found once; its top ten account for under 15%. What these receptors recognize is not known. The sequencing used cultured CD8+ T cells from PBMCs, collected from culture after CMV antigen stimulation. These receptors all stem from a human donor in good health (CMV status not recorded). Some clones in this sample may be carry-over from other donors' samples. CDR3s include the opening cysteine and the closing phenylalanine or tryptophan. D genes are given only for firm matches. Not all rows give a size; the values are once, few, many and, for expanded clones, a class.

V gene	CDR3 length	clone size	J gene	D gene	CDR3 DNA	CDR3 protein
TRBV20-1	10	many	TRBJ2-1	.	TGCAGTGCTAGCCGCGGGGAGCAGTTCTTC	CSASRGEQFF
TRBV6-5	15	few	TRBJ1-1	.	TGTGCCAGCAGTTACTCTCCCAGCCCGAACACTGAAGCTTTCTTT	CASSYSPSPNTEAFF
TRBV27	15	once	TRBJ2-5	.	TGTGCCAGCACTCTGAGAGGGCTCGGCCAAGAGACCCAGTACTTC	CASTLRGLGQETQYF
TRBV19	15	.	TRBJ1-5	.	TGTGCCAGTAGTATAGCCAGACACCTAAATCAGCCCCAGCATTTT	CASSIARHLNQPQHF
TRBV5-6	13	.	TRBJ2-2	TRBD1	TGTGCCAGCAGCTTTGGGACAGGCGGGGAGCTGTTTTTT	CASSFGTGGELFF
TRBV12-3/TRBV12-4	13	.	TRBJ1-3	.	TGTGCCAGCAGTTTCATCCCAGGGGACACCATATATTTT	CASSFIPGDTIYF
TRBV27	13	.	TRBJ1-1	.	TGTGCCAGCAGATTGGGGGGTGACACTGAAGCTTTCTTT	CASRLGGDTEAFF
TRBV6-2/TRBV6-3	14	few	TRBJ1-2	.	TGTGCCAGCAGTTATCCCGGACTAAACTATGGCTACACCTTC	CASSYPGLNYGYTF
TRBV15	15	.	TRBJ1-5	.	TGTGCCACCAGCAGAGATGTGGGGGAGTCCCAGCCCCAGCATTTT	CATSRDVGESQPQHF
TRBV10-3	14	few	TRBJ1-2	.	TGTGCCATCTTAACCGGGACACTCCCACCAGGCTACACCTTC	CAILTGTLPPGYTF
TRBV19	15	.	TRBJ2-1	.	TGTGCCAGTAACCAACGGGGGGCGTCCTACAATGAGCAGTTCTTC	CASNQRGASYNEQFF
TRBV7-2	16	.	TRBJ1-1	TRBD1	TGTGCCAGCAGCCCCTGGAGGGGGCGAGGACGGACTGAAGCTTTCTTT	CASSPWRGRGRTEAFF
TRBV7-2	16	.	TRBJ2-7	TRBD2	TGTGCCAGCAGCTTTGGACCTCGGACTAGACCCGACGAGCAGTACTTC	CASSFGPRTRPDEQYF
TRBV19	12	.	TRBJ1-5	.	TGTGCCAGTAAGCCAGCCAATCAGCCCCAGCATTTT	CASKPANQPQHF
TRBV6-1	14	.	TRBJ1-6	.	TGTGCCAGCAGTGAAGAGGGGATAGGTTCACCCCTCCACTTT	CASSEEGIGSPLHF
TRBV20-1	15	.	TRBJ2-5	.	TGCAGTGCTAGGGGAGAGATTAGCTCACAAGTGACCCAGTACTTC	CSARGEISSQVTQYF
TRBV7-2	16	many	TRBJ1-2	.	TGTGCCAGCAGCCTAGTGGCAGGCGGGTACGACTATGGCTACACCTTC	CASSLVAGGYDYGYTF
TRBV7-6	15	many	TRBJ2-5	.	TGTGCCAGCAGGGTGCTTGTCAGGGACCAAGAGACCCAGTACTTC	CASRVLVRDQETQYF
TRBV27	18	.	TRBJ2-2	TRBD2	TGTGCCAGCAGTTGGGGTGGGGGAGCGGGGGGGCCCGACGGGGAGCTGTTTTTT	CASSWGGGAGGPDGELFF
TRBV12-3/TRBV12-4	13	.	TRBJ2-3	.	TGTGCCAGCACCTACCCTCCCTCAGATACGCAGTATTTT	CASTYPPSDTQYF
TRBV6-1	17	many	TRBJ1-5	.	TGTGCCAGCAGGGATACCAAGGTTACATATAGCAATCAGCCCCAGCATTTT	CASRDTKVTYSNQPQHF
TRBV7-6	14	.	TRBJ1-1	TRBD1	TGTGCCGGCAGCTGGGGACAGGACAACACTGAAGCTTTCTTT	CAGSWGQDNTEAFF
TRBV10-3	18	few	TRBJ1-1	.	TGTGCCATCAAGGTTAGTCAGAACCCCACTGAACTGATGTCCACGGCTTTCTTT	CAIKVSQNPTELMSTAFF
TRBV7-6	12	few	TRBJ1-2	.	TGTGCCAGCAGTGCTAGGGTGGATGGCTACACCTTC	CASSARVDGYTF
TRBV7-6	15	.	TRBJ2-3	.	TGTGCCAGCAGCTTAGCGTTCAGGAGTCCAGATACGCAGTATTTT	CASSLAFRSPDTQYF
TRBV5-5	15	once	TRBJ2-5	.	TGTGCCAGCAGCGAAATTAGACTGACCCAAGAGACCCAGTACTTC	CASSEIRLTQETQYF
TRBV20-1	15	.	TRBJ2-3	TRBD2	TGCAGTGCTACCCCGGGGACTAGCGGGGAAGATACGCAGTATTTT	CSATPGTSGEDTQYF
TRBV9	12	.	TRBJ2-3	.	TGTGCCAGCAGCGACCACACAGATACGCAGTATTTT	CASSDHTDTQYF
TRBV19	13	.	TRBJ2-3	.	TGTGCCAGTAGTATTTGGGTTGCAGATACGCAGTATTTT	CASSIWVADTQYF
TRBV6-1	15	few	TRBJ1-1	TRBD1	TGTGCCAGCAGTGATTGGGGACAGGTGAACACTGAAGCTTTCTTT	CASSDWGQVNTEAFF
TRBV6-1	13	few	TRBJ2-1	.	TGTGCCACCCAACCCCTGGACGGGGGTGAGCAGTTCTTC	CATQPLDGGEQFF
TRBV9	12	few	TRBJ1-2	.	TGTGCCGTCCTGAGGGAGCCATATGGCTACACCTTC	CAVLREPYGYTF
TRBV7-2	17	many	TRBJ2-2	.	TGTGCCGAGCTGGGAGGAGGACAGTTCGCGAACACCGGGGAGCTGTTTTTT	CAELGGGQFANTGELFF
TRBV12-3/TRBV12-4	17	few	TRBJ2-3	.	TGTGCCAGCAGTTCCCCCTTTCGCCGGGGCGGCACAGATACGCAGTATTTT	CASSSPFRRGGTDTQYF
TRBV7-9	16	few	TRBJ2-1	TRBD1	TGTGCCAGCAGCTCACGACAGGGGGCTGAATTCAATGAGCAGTTCTTC	CASSSRQGAEFNEQFF
TRBV7-2	16	many	TRBJ2-5	.	TGTGCCAGCAGCTTAGAGGGGCCTAGTGGGCAAGAGACCCAGTACTTC	CASSLEGPSGQETQYF
TRBV7-6	18	many	TRBJ2-6	.	TGTGCCAGCAGCGCGCAGGTTTGGGGTAGCTCTGGGGCCAACGTCCTGACTTTC	CASSAQVWGSSGANVLTF
TRBV25-1	14	few	TRBJ1-6	TRBD1	TGTGCCAGCGAGGGACAGGGGTACGATTCACCCCTCCACTTT	CASEGQGYDSPLHF
TRBV27	14	.	TRBJ2-7	.	TGTGCCAGCAGTTTGGGGATGGGGGCCTACGAGCAGTACTTC	CASSLGMGAYEQYF
TRBV7-9	12	few	TRBJ1-3	.	TGTGCCAGCAGCACAAACATAAACACCATATATTTT	CASSTNINTIYF
TRBV20-1	15	.	TRBJ1-2	.	TGCAGTGCTAGAGATTCAAAGGGTTATAGTAATGGCTACACCTTC	CSARDSKGYSNGYTF
TRBV12-3/TRBV12-4	13	.	TRBJ1-1	.	TGTGCCAGCAGCCCTCTGATATATGAGAAAGCTTTCTTT	CASSPLIYEKAFF
TRBV7-2	15	.	TRBJ2-3	.	TGTGCCAGCAGCTTGGGAGGGGGGATTTGGGATACGCAGTATTTT	CASSLGGGIWDTQYF
TRBV18	14	few	TRBJ1-2	.	TGTGCCAGCTCACCGGGCAGATGGAACTATGGCTACACCTTC	CASSPGRWNYGYTF
TRBV3-1	14	.	TRBJ2-7	.	TGTGCCAGCAGCGGCGTGGAGGGGAAGTACGAGCAGTACTTC	CASSGVEGKYEQYF
TRBV14	17	.	TRBJ1-2	TRBD1	TGTGCCAGCAGCCCGCTTGGACAGGGGCCGAGCGGCTATGGCTACACCTTC	CASSPLGQGPSGYGYTF
TRBV12-5	15	few	TRBJ2-5	TRBD2	TGTGCTAGTGGTTCCCCGGGGGGTTCTCAAGAGACCCAGTACTTC	CASGSPGGSQETQYF
TRBV7-6	13	.	TRBJ2-7	.	TGTGCCAGCAGCTTAGCCCCCACTAACGAGCAGTACTTC	CASSLAPTNEQYF
TRBV6-2/TRBV6-3	18	few	TRBJ2-2	.	TGTGCCAGCAGTTACGGAGGTGCTCCGGGGGCTAGCACCGGGGAGCTGTTTTTT	CASSYGGAPGASTGELFF
TRBV10-1	16	.	TRBJ1-5	.	TGCGCCAGCAGTGAAAGTCCTCTTCGTGGCAATCAGCCCCAGCATTTT	CASSESPLRGNQPQHF
TRBV6-1	14	.	TRBJ1-2	.	TGTGCCAGCAGTGAAATAGTAGCGAGCTATGGCTACACCTTC	CASSEIVASYGYTF
TRBV12-3/TRBV12-4	16	.	TRBJ2-2	TRBD1	TGTGCCAGCAGCCGGTCGGGACAGGGGGAGTCCGGGGAGCTGTTTTTT	CASSRSGQGESGELFF
TRBV6-1	16	.	TRBJ2-1	TRBD2	TGTGCCAGCAGTCCTAAGCGGGGGGTCTCCTACAATGAGCAGTTCTTC	CASSPKRGVSYNEQFF
TRBV14	17	few	TRBJ2-7	TRBD2	TGTGCCAGCAGCGCAACTAGCGGGGGGCCTCTCTCCTACGAGCAGTACTTC	CASSATSGGPLSYEQYF
TRBV12-3/TRBV12-4	21	.	TRBJ1-2	.	TGTGCCAGCAGTTTCCTCCTCGAAGCCGGGGAACGAAATGGAGCTAACTATGGCTACACCTTC	CASSFLLEAGERNGANYGYTF
TRBV7-6	16	many	TRBJ2-1	TRBD2	TGTGCCAGCAGCTTCCTAGCGGCGGGAGGTTACAATGAGCAGTTCTTC	CASSFLAAGGYNEQFF
TRBV7-6	20	many	TRBJ2-7	TRBD1	TGTGCCAGCAGCTCATCCCAGCCGGGACAGACGTCAGTCCCAAGCTACGAGCAGTACTTC	CASSSSQPGQTSVPSYEQYF